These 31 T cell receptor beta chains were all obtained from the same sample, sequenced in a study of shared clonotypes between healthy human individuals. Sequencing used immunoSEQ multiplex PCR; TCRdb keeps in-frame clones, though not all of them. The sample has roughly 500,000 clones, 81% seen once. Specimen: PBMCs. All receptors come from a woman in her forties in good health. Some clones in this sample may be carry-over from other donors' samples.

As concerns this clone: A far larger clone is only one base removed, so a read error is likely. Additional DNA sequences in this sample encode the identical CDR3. This CDR3 is CSAGLAGAGEQFF. For the CDR3, the DNA is TGCAGCGCTGGACTAGCGGGGGCCGGAGAGCAGTTCTTC. V is TRBV29-1 and J is TRBJ2-1, with 13 bases aligning to TRBD2. After removal of 7 bases from V and 10 bases from J, the junction contained 7 bases not matched to a gene. The CDR3 has 13 residues. Germline V gives CDR1 SQVTM, CDR2 ANQGSEA.

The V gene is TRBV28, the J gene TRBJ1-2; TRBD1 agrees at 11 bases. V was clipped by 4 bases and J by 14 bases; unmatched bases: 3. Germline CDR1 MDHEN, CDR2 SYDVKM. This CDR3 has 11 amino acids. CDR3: CASSSGTGGTF. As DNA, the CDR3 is TGTGCCAGCAGTTCCGGGACAGGGGGTACCTTC.

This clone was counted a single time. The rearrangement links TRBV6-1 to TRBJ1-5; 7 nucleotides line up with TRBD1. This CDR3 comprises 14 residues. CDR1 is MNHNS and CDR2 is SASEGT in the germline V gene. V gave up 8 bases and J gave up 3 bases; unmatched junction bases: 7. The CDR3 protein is CASGGTVNNQPQHF. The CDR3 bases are TGTGCCAGCGGTGGGACAGTGAACAATCAGCCCCAGCATTTT.

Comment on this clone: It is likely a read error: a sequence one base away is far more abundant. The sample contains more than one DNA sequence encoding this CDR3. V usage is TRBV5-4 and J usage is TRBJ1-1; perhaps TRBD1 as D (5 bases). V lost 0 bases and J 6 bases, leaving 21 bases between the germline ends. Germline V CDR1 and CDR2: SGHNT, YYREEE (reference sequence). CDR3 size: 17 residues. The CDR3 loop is CASSLGGTGGAVAEAFF. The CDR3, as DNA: TGTGCCAGCAGCTTGGGGGGAACAGGAGGTGCGGTCGCTGAAGCTTTCTTT.

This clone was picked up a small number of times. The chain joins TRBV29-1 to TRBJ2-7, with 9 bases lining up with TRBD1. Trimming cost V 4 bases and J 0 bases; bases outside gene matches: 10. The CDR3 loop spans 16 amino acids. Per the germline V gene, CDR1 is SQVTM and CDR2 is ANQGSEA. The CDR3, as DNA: TGCAGCGTTGGCCGTGTGGGGACAGGGAGCTCCTACGAGCAGTACTTC. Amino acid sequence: CSVGRVGTGSSYEQYF.

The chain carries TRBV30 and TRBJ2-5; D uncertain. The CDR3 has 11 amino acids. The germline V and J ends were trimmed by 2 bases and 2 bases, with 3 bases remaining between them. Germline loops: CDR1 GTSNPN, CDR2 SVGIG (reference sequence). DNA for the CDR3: TGTGCCTGGAGTCTTCAAGAGACCCAGTACTTC. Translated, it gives CAWSLQETQYF.

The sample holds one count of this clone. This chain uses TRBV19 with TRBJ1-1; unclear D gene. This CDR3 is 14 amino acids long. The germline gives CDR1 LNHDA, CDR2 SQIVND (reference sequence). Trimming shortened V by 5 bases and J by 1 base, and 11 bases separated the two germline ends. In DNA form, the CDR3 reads TGTGCCAGTAGTTTGACACCACAGAACACTGAAGCTTTCTTT. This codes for CASSLTPQNTEAFF.

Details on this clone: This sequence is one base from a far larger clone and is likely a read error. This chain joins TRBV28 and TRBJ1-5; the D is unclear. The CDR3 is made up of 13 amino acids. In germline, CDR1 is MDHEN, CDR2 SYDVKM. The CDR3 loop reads CASSFQGNQHQHF. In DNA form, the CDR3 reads TGTGCCAGCAGTTTCCAAGGAAATCAGCACCAGCATTTT.

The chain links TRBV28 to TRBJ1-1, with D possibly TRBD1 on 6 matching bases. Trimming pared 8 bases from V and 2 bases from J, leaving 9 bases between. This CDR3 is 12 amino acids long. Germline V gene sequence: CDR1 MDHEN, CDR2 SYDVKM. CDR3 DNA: TGTGCCAGCGGTGGGGGCAACACTGAAGCTTTCTTT. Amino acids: CASGGGNTEAFF.

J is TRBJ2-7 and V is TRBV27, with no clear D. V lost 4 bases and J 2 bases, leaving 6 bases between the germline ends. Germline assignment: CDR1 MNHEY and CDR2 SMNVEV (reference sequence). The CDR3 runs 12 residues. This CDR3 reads CASSSTPYEQYF. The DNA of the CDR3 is TGTGCCAGCAGTTCTACCCCCTACGAGCAGTACTTC.

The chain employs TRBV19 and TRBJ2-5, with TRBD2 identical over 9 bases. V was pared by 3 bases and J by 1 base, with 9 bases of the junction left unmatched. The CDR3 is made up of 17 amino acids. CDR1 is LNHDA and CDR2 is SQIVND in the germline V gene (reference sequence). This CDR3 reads CASSMGPSGTIQETQYF. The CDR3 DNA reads TGTGCCAGTAGTATGGGGCCTAGCGGGACCATCCAAGAGACCCAGTACTTC.

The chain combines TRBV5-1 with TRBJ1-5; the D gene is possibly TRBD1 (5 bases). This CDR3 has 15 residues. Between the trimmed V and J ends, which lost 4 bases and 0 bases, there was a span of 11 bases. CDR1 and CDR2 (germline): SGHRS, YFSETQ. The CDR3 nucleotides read TGCGCCAGCAGCCCGGGGGTCTATAGCAATCAGCCCCAGCATTTT. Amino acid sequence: CASSPGVYSNQPQHF.

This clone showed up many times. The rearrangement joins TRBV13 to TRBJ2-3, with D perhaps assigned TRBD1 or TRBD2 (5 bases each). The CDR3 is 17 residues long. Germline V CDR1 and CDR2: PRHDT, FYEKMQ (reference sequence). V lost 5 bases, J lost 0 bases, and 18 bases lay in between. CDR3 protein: CASSPRVQGPSTDTQYF. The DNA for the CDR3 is TGTGCCAGCAGCCCGAGGGTTCAGGGTCCTAGCACAGATACGCAGTATTTT.

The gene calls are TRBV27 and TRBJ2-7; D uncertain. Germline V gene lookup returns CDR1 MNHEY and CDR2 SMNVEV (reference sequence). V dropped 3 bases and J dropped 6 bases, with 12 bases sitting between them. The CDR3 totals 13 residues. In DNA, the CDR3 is TGTGCCAGCAGTTTTAGTGGTTGGACCGAGCAGTACTTC. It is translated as CASSFSGWTEQYF.

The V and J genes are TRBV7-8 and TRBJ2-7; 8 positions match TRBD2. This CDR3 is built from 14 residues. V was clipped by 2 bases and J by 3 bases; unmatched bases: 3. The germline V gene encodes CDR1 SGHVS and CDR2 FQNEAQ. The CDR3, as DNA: TGTGCCAGCAGCTTACTTGCGGGAGGCTACGAGCAGTACTTC. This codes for CASSLLAGGYEQYF.

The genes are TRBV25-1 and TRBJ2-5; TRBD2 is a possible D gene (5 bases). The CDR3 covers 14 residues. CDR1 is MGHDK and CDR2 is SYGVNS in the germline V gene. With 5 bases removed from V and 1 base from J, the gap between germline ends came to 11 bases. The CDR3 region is CASSPREGQETQYF. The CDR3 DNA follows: TGTGCCAGCAGTCCGAGAGAGGGCCAAGAGACCCAGTACTTC.

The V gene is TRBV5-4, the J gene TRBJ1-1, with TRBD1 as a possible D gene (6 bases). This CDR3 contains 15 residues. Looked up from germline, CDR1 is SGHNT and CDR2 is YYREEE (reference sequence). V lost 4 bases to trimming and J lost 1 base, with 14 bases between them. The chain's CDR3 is CASSRPARGNTEAFF. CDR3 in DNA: TGTGCCAGCAGCCGACCGGCCAGGGGGAACACTGAAGCTTTCTTT.

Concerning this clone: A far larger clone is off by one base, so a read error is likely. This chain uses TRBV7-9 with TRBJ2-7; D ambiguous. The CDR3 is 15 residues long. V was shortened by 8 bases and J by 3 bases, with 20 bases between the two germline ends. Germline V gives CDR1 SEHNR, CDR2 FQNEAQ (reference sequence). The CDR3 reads CASGPPFRFGYEQYF. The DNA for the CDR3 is TGTGCCAGCGGCCCGCCCTTCAGGTTCGGCTACGAGCAGTACTTC.

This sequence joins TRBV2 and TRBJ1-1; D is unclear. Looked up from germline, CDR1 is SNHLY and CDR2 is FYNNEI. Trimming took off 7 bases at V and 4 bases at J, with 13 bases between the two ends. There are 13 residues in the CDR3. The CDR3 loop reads CASTISRATEAFF. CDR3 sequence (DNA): TGTGCCAGCACCATCTCGAGGGCCACTGAAGCTTTCTTT. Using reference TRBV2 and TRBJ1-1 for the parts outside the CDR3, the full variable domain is EPEVTQTPSHQVTQMGQEVILRCVPISNHLYFYWYRQILGQKVEFLVSFYNNEISEKSEIFDDQFSVERPDGSNFTLKIRSTKLEDSAMYFCASTISRATEAFFGQGTRLTVV.

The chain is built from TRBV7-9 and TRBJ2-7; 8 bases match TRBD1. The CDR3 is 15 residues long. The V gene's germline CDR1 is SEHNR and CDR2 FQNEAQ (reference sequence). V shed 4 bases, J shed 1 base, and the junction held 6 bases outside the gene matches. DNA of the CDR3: TGTGCCAGCAGCTCTGCGAGACAGGGGTCCTACGAGCAGTACTTC. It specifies CASSSARQGSYEQYF.

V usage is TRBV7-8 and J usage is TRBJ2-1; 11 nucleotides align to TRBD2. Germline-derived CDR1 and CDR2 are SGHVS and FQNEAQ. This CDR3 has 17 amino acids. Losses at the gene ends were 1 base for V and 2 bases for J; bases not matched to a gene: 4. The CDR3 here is CASSLDLAGGTYNEQFF. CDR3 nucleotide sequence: TGTGCCAGCAGCTTAGATCTAGCGGGAGGTACCTACAATGAGCAGTTCTTC. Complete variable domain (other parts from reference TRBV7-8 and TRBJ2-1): GAGVSQSPRYKVAKRGQDVALRCDPISGHVSLFWYQQALGQGPEFLTYFQNEAQLDKSGLPSDRFFAERPEGSVSTLKIQRTQQEDSAVYLCASSLDLAGGTYNEQFFGPGTRLTVL.

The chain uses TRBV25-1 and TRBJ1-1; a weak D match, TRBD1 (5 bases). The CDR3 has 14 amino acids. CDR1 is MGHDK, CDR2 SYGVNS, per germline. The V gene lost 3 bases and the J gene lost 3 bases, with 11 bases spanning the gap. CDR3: CASSDRVWYTEAFF. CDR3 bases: TGTGCCAGCAGTGACAGGGTTTGGTACACTGAAGCTTTCTTT.

CDR3 DNA sequence: TGCGCCAGCAGCGTTGGTGGGGACAGGTTAAATCAGCCCCAGCATTTT. This sequence encodes CASSVGGDRLNQPQHF. V and J are TRBV5-1 and TRBJ1-5; 8 nucleotides match TRBD1. Germline assignment: CDR1 SGHRS and CDR2 YFSETQ. The CDR3 extends over 16 amino acids. V dropped 4 bases and J dropped 4; count of bases not matched to a gene: 10.

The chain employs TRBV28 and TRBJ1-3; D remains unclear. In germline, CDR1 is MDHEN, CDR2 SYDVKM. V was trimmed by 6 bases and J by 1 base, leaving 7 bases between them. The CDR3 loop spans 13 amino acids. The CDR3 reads CASRPTSGNTIYF. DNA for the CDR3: TGTGCCAGCAGACCCACGTCTGGAAACACCATATATTTT.

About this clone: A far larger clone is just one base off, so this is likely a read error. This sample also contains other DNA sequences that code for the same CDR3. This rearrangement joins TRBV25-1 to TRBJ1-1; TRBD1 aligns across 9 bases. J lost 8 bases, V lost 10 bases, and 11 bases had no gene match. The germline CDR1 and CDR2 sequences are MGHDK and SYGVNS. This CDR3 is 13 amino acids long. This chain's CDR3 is CAKQGARSTEAFF. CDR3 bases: TGTGCCAAACAGGGGGCGAGAAGCACCGAAGCTTTCTTT.

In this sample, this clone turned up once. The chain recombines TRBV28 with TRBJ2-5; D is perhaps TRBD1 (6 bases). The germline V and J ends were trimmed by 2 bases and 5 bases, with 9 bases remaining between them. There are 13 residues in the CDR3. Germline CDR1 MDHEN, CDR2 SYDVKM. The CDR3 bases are TGTGCCAGCAGTTTACAGAGGGGGGAGACCCAGTACTTC. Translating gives CASSLQRGETQYF.

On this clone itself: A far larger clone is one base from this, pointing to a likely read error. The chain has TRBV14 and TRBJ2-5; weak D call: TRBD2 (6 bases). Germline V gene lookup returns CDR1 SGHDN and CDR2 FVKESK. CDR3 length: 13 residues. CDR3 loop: CASSPHGGETKYF. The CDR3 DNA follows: TGTGCCAGCAGCCCTCACGGAGGGGAGACCAAGTACTTC.

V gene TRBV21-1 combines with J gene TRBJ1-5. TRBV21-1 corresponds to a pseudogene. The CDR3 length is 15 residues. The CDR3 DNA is TGTGCCAGCAGCAAAGCCCGGAGTTCTTCTCAGCCCCAGCATTTT. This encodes CASSKARSSSQPQHF.

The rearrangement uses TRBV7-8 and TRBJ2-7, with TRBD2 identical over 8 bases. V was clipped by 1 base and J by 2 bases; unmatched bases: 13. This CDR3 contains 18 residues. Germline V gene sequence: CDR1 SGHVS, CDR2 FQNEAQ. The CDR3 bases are TGTGCCAGCAGCTTAGGAGCGACTTTGAGCGGGAGCACCTACGAGCAGTACTTC. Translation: CASSLGATLSGSTYEQYF. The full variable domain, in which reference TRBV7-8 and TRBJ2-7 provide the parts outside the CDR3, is GAGVSQSPRYKVAKRGQDVALRCDPISGHVSLFWYQQALGQGPEFLTYFQNEAQLDKSGLPSDRFFAERPEGSVSTLKIQRTQQEDSAVYLCASSLGATLSGSTYEQYFGPGTRLTVT.

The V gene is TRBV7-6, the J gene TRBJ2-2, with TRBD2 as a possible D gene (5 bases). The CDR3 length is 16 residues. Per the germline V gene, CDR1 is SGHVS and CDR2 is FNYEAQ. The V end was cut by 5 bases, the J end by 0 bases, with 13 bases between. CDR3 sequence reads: CASSPWEPPNTGELFF. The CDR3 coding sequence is TGTGCCAGCAGCCCCTGGGAGCCCCCGAACACCGGGGAGCTGTTTTTT.

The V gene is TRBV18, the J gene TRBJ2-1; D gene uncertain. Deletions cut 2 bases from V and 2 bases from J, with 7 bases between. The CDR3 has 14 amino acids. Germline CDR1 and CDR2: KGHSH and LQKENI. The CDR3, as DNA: TGTGCCAGCTCACCAACACGGGCCTACAATGAGCAGTTCTTC. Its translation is CASSPTRAYNEQFF. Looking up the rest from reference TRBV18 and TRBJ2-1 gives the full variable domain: NAGVMQNPRHLVRRRGQEARLRCSPMKGHSHVYWYRQLPEEGLKFMVYLQKENIIDESGMPKERFSAEFPKEGPSILRIQQVVRGDSAAYFCASSPTRAYNEQFFGPGTRLTVL.